The clone carrying this T cell receptor (beta chain) came up many times. CDR3 size: 15 residues. Germline CDR1 reads SEHNR; CDR2 reads FQNEAQ (reference sequence). The germline V and J ends were trimmed by 2 bases and 5 bases, with 16 bases remaining between them. The study made its TCR cDNA through 5'RACE template switching. That step introduced a universal primer site along with UMIs. MiXCR, applied by TCRdb to the 5' RACE reads, yields one record per CDR3 protein. The repertoire consists of about 260,000 distinct CDR3 sequences, with about 5.2% occurring once and the leading ten covering under 3.5%. The sample is drawn from a study of T cells after yellow fever vaccination.

This receptor was identified in a young man who received the YFV17D yellow fever vaccine. The sequencing here drew on CD4+ T cells sorted from PBMCs, taken on the day of the yellow fever booster vaccination. This chain uses TRBV7-9 with TRBJ2-7, with TRBD2 as a possible D gene (7 bases). This chain's CDR3 is CASSLRARGAHEQYF. The CDR3 DNA sequence: TGTGCCAGCAGCTTAAGGGCACGGGGGGCCCACGAGCAGTACTTC.